This T cell receptor beta chain was captured in a study of PD-L1 blockade in urothelial cancer. Study at large: Male patients with bladder-origin urothelial cancer numbered about nine tenths of the roughly 29. At 3 weeks (second dose) and 6 weeks after starting treatment, blood was analyzed.

Synthetic spike-ins, TCR analog templates, were added into each PCR. TCRdb keeps only in-frame clones here, not all; method: immunoSEQ multiplex PCR. The data hold tens of thousands of clones, with more than 75% observed a single time. The CDR3 extends over 13 amino acids. With 8 bases removed from V and 2 bases from J, the gap between germline ends came to 13 bases. The germline V gene encodes CDR1 SGHNT and CDR2 YYREEE (reference sequence). Study results and limitations: Pretreatment peripheral blood TCR clonality that fell below the median predicted better survival among the patients studied.

Notes on this clone: Its cognate antigen is unknown.

The sequence was collected from a man in his 70s with urothelial cancer. The chain combines TRBV5-4 with TRBJ1-1; D unclear. The material sequenced was PBMCs, taken around atezolizumab (anti-PD-L1) treatment. The CDR3, as DNA: TGTGCCAGTATAGGAGGATCCAACACTGAAGCTTTCTTT. This encodes CASIGGSNTEAFF.